This TCR beta chain was retrieved from a study of cytomegalovirus exposure and HLA in healthy donors. Study findings and constraints: According to an earlier analysis, most TCR beta V segments yielded productive rearrangements about 87% or about 30% of the time. An ancestry cluster, one associated with Asian ancestry, reportedly showed fewer N-insertions than the approximately 670-donor mean in a later analysis.

PCR employed 60 Vbeta and 13 Jbeta primers. Assay: immunoSEQ multiplex PCR; the TCRdb copy retains only in-frame clones and omits some. The sample yields 150,000 to 160,000 clones, 65% to 80% seen once. This clone was picked up a small number of times. The antigen remains undetermined. CDR1 and CDR2 from the germline V gene are MNHNS and SASEGT. The CDR3 loop spans 14 amino acids. Trimming at V came to 7 bases and at J to 0 bases, leaving 6 bases not matched to a gene. Sequenced material: PBMCs. The chain combines TRBV6-1 with TRBJ2-7; 7 bases are shared with TRBD2. The clonotype was recovered from a woman aged 40-49 years in good health and CMV-seronegative. The CDR3 bases are TGTGCCAGCAATCAGCGGGGCAGCTCCTACGAGCAGTACTTC. Protein: CASNQRGSSYEQYF.